This T cell receptor (beta chain) is drawn from a study of blood T cell repertoires in COVID-19. The authors' processing: Nucleated cell counts were estimated from reference gene primer amplification. Sequencing was performed with immunoSEQ multiplex PCR; in TCRdb, only in-frame clones are kept and a portion is missing. Clonal size and the V and J genes are those of that table, whereas D and trimming came from the DNA. Among around 470,000 clones listed, roughly 87% were seen once. The V end lost 0 bases, the J end lost 4 bases, and 10 bases lay between the germline ends. CDR1 and CDR2 (germline): MGHRA, YSYEKL. This CDR3 is 15 amino acids long. Clinical histories supplied by participants themselves formed the basis of cohort assignment.

The sequence was collected from a man between 18 and 29 years old who had recovered from COVID-19. The material sequenced was PBMCs or T cells enriched from blood (not recorded which). The chain employs TRBV4-1 and TRBJ1-3, with no clear D. In DNA form, the CDR3 reads TGCGCCAGCAGCCAAGATGATAGAGGAGGAAACACCATATATTTT. Its protein is CASSQDDRGGNTIYF.